This TCR beta chain was profiled in a study of T cell changes during pregnancy in multiple sclerosis. Sequencing used immunoSEQ multiplex PCR; TCRdb keeps in-frame clones, though not all of them. The sample consists of roughly 100,000 clones, more than 90% of them appearing once. The V segment lost 5 bases and the J segment 1 base; nucleotides outside the gene matches: 7. This CDR3 has 16 amino acids. CDR1 and CDR2 from the germline V gene are SGHKS and YYEKEE (reference sequence). This TCR came from a female donor with multiple sclerosis, enrolled in a pregnancy study. Sequencing was performed on peripheral blood, taken in the second trimester of pregnancy. J is TRBJ2-1 and V is TRBV5-5; 9 bases agree with TRBD1. This chain's CDR3 is CASRRAGTGSYNEQFF. CDR3 in DNA: TGTGCCAGCAGACGGGCAGGGACAGGGTCCTACAATGAGCAGTTCTTC.